This T cell receptor beta chain was recorded in a study of response to subunit inactivated influenza vaccine. V gave up 8 bases and J gave up 3 bases, with 10 bases separating them. The CDR3 runs to 11 residues. The germline V gene encodes CDR1 SQVTM and CDR2 ANQGSEA. This clonotype was recorded many times. TCRdb fed the RT-PCR reads into MiXCR, producing one record per CDR3 protein. The sample has under 950,000 distinct CDR3 sequences; approximately 21% are singletons. The chain has TRBV29-1 and TRBJ1-1; the D gene is possibly TRBD1 (5 bases). Sequencing used PBMCs from blood, obtained roughly 5 days after vaccination. This sequence was found in a man aged 45-60 years who received an inactivated influenza vaccine. CDR3 protein: CSMTVYTEAFF. DNA for the CDR3: TGCAGCATGACAGTCTACACTGAAGCTTTCTTT.